This entry lists 9 T cell receptor beta chains sequenced from one sample in a study of T cells in Graves' hyperthyroidism and ophthalmopathy. Researchers amplified the TCR beta CDR3 regions from RNA transcripts. A first-round RT-PCR of the TCR CDR3 used the HTBI primer set. In TCRdb, the multiplex PCR reads were re-called with MiXCR into one record per CDR3 protein. The sample consists of hundreds of thousands of distinct CDR3 sequences, approximately 15% of them appearing once. Material: blood. All receptors come from a man aged 18 to 35 with Graves' ophthalmopathy.

This chain links TRBV9 with TRBJ1-2, with D possibly TRBD1 on 6 matching bases. The CDR3 is 17 residues long. Germline V CDR1 and CDR2: SGDLS, YYNGEE. V lost 0 bases to trimming and J lost 2 bases, with 17 bases between them. The CDR3 reads CASSVAGLRTDNYGYTF. DNA of the CDR3: TGTGCCAGCAGCGTAGCGGGACTTCGGACAGACAACTATGGCTACACCTTC.

This clonotype has at least ten counts. The gene calls are TRBV20-1 and TRBJ2-3; the D gene is possibly TRBD2 (5 bases). Per germline, CDR1 DFQATT and CDR2 SNEGSKA (reference sequence). With 3 bases removed from V and 0 bases from J, the gap between germline ends came to 16 bases. The CDR3 is 16 residues long. DNA of the CDR3: TGCAGTGCTAGTAAGCCTAGCCATGATAGCACAGATACGCAGTATTTT. Its protein product is CSASKPSHDSTDTQYF.

This chain links TRBV2 with TRBJ2-1; 13 bases agree with TRBD2. V dropped 3 bases and J dropped 4; count of bases not matched to a gene: 3. The CDR3 covers 16 residues. Looked up from germline, CDR1 is SNHLY and CDR2 is FYNNEI. CDR3: CASSDGTSGEYNEQFF. The CDR3 DNA sequence: TGTGCCAGCAGTGATGGGACTAGCGGGGAGTACAATGAGCAGTTCTTC.

This clonotype was found many times. The chain is built from TRBV12-3 or TRBV12-4 and TRBJ1-3; possible D gene TRBD1, 5 bases. The V and J ends lost 6 bases and 3 bases respectively, with 12 bases between them. The CDR3 spans 14 residues. The CDR3 DNA reads TGTGCCAGCAGCAGGAGGGGTCTTGGAAACACCATATATTTT. Translated, it gives CASSRRGLGNTIYF.

This clonotype was seen ten or more times. J is TRBJ2-1 and V is TRBV7-3; 8 nucleotides line up with TRBD2. The length of the CDR3 is 15 residues. Germline V gives CDR1 SGHTA, CDR2 FQGTGA. The J segment lost 8 bases and the V segment lost 5 bases, leaving 11 bases of the junction unmatched. For the CDR3, the DNA is TGTGCCAGCAGCCCAGGACTAGCCACACGGGATGAGCAGTTCTTC. It translates to CASSPGLATRDEQFF.

This clonotype has a handful of counts. The gene calls are TRBV25-1 and TRBJ2-1; D unclear. V dropped 4 bases and J dropped 7 bases, with 11 bases sitting between them. The germline V gene has CDR1 MGHDK and CDR2 SYGVNS. The CDR3 runs to 13 residues. In DNA form, the CDR3 reads TGTGCCAGCAGTGGAAGCATGCAGAATGAGCAGTTCTTC. Its protein is CASSGSMQNEQFF.

The chain couples TRBV6-2 or TRBV6-3 to TRBJ2-5; unclear D gene. Trimming stripped 4 bases from V and 4 bases from J, with 13 bases between. Germline values: CDR1 MNHEY, CDR2 SVGEGT. There are 14 residues in the CDR3. The CDR3 spells CASSWSIQVETQYF. For the CDR3, the DNA is TGTGCCAGCAGTTGGTCAATTCAGGTAGAGACCCAGTACTTC.

This clonotype was seen ten or more times. V and J are TRBV27 and TRBJ1-2; D is undetermined. Germline V gene data show CDR1 as MNHEY and CDR2 as SMNVEV (reference sequence). Between the trimmed V and J ends, which lost 1 base and 6 bases, there was a span of 12 bases. The CDR3 runs 14 residues. CDR3 region: CASSLFREGDGYTF. The CDR3 nucleotides are TGTGCCAGCAGTTTATTTAGGGAGGGCGATGGCTACACCTTC.

The sample holds many counts of this clonotype. This sequence joins TRBV30 and TRBJ1-2; no firm D call. The CDR3 runs to 13 residues. Germline V gene data show CDR1 as GTSNPN and CDR2 as SVGIG (reference sequence). V was pared by 7 bases and J by 2 bases, with 14 bases between. The CDR3 region has the DNA TGTGCCTCCAGCATCGGGTCGAACTATGGCTACACCTTC. As protein: CASSIGSNYGYTF.